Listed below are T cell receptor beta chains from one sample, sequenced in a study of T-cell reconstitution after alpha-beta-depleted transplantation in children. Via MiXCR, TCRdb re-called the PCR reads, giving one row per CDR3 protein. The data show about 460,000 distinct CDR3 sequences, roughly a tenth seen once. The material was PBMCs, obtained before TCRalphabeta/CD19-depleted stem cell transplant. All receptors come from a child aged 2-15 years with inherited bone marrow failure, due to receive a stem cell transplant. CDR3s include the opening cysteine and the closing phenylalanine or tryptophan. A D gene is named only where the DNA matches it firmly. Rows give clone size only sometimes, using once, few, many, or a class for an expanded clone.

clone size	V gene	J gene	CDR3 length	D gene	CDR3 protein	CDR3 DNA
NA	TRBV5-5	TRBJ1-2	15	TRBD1	CASRLRDRASYGYTF	TGTGCCAGCAGACTCCGGGACAGGGCTAGCTATGGCTACACCTTC
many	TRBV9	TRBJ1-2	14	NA	CASSVGWGNYGYTF	TGTGCCAGCAGCGTAGGATGGGGTAACTATGGCTACACCTTC
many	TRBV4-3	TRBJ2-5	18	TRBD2	CASSQDRTSGRAMETQYF	TGCGCCAGCAGCCAAGATCGGACTAGCGGGAGGGCCATGGAGACCCAGTACTTC
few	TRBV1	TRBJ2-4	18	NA	CTSSQTSGRAGPKNIQYF	TGCACCAGCAGCCAAACTAGCGGGAGGGCCGGACCCAAAAACATTCAGTATTTC
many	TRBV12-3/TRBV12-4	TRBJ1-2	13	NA	CASSSTDAYGYTF	TGTGCCAGCAGTTCGACCGATGCCTATGGCTACACCTTC
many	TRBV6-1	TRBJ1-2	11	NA	CAAQQGYGYTF	TGTGCCGCCCAACAGGGCTATGGCTACACCTTC
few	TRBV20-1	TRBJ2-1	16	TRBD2	CSARVAGGGTYNEQFF	TGCAGTGCTAGGGTAGCGGGGGGGGGGACCTACAATGAGCAGTTCTTC
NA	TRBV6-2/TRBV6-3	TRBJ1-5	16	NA	CASSRSGGGLSQPQHF	TGTGCCAGCAGTCGATCGGGAGGGGGGTTAAGTCAGCCCCAGCATTTT
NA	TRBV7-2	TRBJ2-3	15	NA	CASSTHWQGTDTQYF	TGTGCCAGCAGCACCCACTGGCAGGGCACAGATACGCAGTATTTT
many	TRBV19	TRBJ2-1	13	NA	CASNVGGRNEQFF	TGTGCCAGTAACGTGGGAGGACGCAATGAGCAGTTCTTC
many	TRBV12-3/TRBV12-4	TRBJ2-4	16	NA	CASSVRQGGDLYIQYF	TGTGCCAGCAGTGTGAGACAGGGAGGAGACCTGTACATTCAGTACTTC
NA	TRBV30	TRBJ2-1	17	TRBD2	CAWSVRGGLAGGNEQFF	TGTGCCTGGAGTGTACGGGGGGGACTAGCGGGAGGTAATGAGCAGTTCTTC
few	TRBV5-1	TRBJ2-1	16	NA	CATLPRGLAAYNEQFF	TGCGCCACGCTACCCAGGGGGTTAGCGGCCTACAATGAGCAGTTCTTC
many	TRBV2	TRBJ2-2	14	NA	CASSLSLNTGELFF	TGTGCCAGCAGTCTATCTTTAAACACCGGGGAGCTGTTTTTT
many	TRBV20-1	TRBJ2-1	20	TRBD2	CSASFERDGSGRFAGNEQFF	TGCAGTGCTAGTTTCGAACGGGATGGTAGCGGGAGGTTCGCGGGCAATGAGCAGTTCTTC
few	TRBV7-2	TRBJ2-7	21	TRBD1	CASSLAGSHFVSDRELYEQYF	TGTGCCAGCAGCTTAGCGGGGAGCCACTTTGTAAGTGACAGGGAATTATACGAGCAGTACTTC
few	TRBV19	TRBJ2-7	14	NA	CASSIDVASYEQYF	TGTGCCAGTAGTATAGATGTTGCCTCCTACGAGCAGTACTTC
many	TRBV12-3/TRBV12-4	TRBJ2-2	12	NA	CASRLESGELFF	TGTGCCAGCAGGCTCGAAAGCGGGGAGCTGTTTTTT
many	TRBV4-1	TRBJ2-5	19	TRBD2	CASTTRFASGRSYQETQYF	TGCGCCAGCACCACCAGGTTCGCTAGCGGTAGAAGTTACCAAGAGACCCAGTACTTC
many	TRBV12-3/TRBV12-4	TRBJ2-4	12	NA	CASSLAQTVQYF	TGTGCCAGCAGTTTAGCCCAGACAGTTCAGTACTTC
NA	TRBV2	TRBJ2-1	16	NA	CASSVSGAPRGNEQFF	TGTGCCAGCAGTGTATCGGGGGCGCCTAGGGGAAATGAGCAGTTCTTC
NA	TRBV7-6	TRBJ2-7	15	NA	CASSLALDGRDEQYF	TGTGCCAGCAGCTTAGCCCTGGACGGGCGGGACGAGCAGTACTTC
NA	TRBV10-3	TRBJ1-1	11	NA	CAIRGETEAFF	TGTGCCATCAGGGGGGAAACTGAAGCTTTCTTT
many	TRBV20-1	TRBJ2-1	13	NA	CSAPQGSAYEQFF	TGCAGTGCCCCTCAGGGTTCTGCCTATGAGCAGTTCTTC
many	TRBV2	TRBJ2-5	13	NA	CASIGLFQETQYF	TGTGCCAGCATAGGTCTCTTTCAAGAGACCCAGTACTTC
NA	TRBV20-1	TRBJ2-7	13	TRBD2	CSAPGGMRYEQYF	TGCAGTGCTCCCGGGGGGATGAGGTACGAGCAGTACTTC
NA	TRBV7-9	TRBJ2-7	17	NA	CASSIRGREPTLDEQYF	TGTGCCAGCAGCATCCGCGGTCGGGAGCCCACCCTGGACGAGCAGTACTTC
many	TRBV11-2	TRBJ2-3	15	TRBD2	CASSRRLARTDTQYF	TGTGCCAGCAGCCGACGACTAGCCCGCACAGATACGCAGTATTTT
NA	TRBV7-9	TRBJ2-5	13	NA	CASRALLMETQYF	TGTGCCAGCAGGGCACTATTAATGGAGACCCAGTACTTC
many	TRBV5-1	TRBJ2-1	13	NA	CASATRRGDEQFF	TGCGCCAGCGCGACTAGGCGAGGGGATGAGCAGTTCTTC
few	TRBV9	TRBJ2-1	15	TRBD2	CASSGGLAGANEQFF	TGTGCCAGCAGCGGCGGACTAGCGGGAGCCAATGAGCAGTTCTTC
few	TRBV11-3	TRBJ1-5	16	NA	CASSLGALESDQPQHF	TGTGCCAGCAGCTTAGGGGCGCTGGAGAGCGATCAGCCCCAGCATTTT
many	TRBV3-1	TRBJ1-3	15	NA	CASSQRQSSGNTIYF	TGTGCCAGCAGCCAACGACAGAGCTCTGGAAACACCATATATTTT
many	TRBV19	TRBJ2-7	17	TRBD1	CASWGVAVTTGEYEQYF	TGTGCCAGTTGGGGAGTTGCTGTCACGACAGGGGAATACGAGCAGTACTTC
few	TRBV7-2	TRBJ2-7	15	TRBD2	CASRPLAGAPGEQYF	TGTGCCAGCAGACCTCTAGCGGGAGCTCCCGGCGAGCAGTACTTC
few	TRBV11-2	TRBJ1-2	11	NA	CASARGYGYTF	TGTGCCAGCGCCCGGGGCTATGGCTACACCTTC
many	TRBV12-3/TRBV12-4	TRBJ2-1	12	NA	CASSLPGNEQFF	TGTGCCAGCAGTTTACCGGGGAATGAGCAGTTCTTC
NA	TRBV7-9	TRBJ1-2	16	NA	CASSRTIWTEDYGYTF	TGTGCCAGCAGCCGAACTATTTGGACGGAAGATTATGGCTACACCTTC
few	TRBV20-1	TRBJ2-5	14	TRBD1	CSATRLQGVETQYF	TGCAGTGCTACCCGCCTACAGGGGGTCGAGACCCAGTACTTC
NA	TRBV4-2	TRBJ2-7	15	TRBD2	CASSQGSTSGERGHF	TGTGCCAGCAGCCAAGGGTCGACTAGCGGGGAAAGGGGGCACTTC
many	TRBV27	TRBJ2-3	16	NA	CASSPSQGEVVDTQYF	TGTGCCAGCAGTCCCTCTCAGGGGGAGGTTGTGGATACGCAGTATTTT
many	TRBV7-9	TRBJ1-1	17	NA	CASRGLTPGPRNTEAFF	TGTGCCAGCAGAGGCCTCACTCCGGGACCCAGGAACACTGAAGCTTTCTTT
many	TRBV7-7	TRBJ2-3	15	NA	CASSLGRGMADTQYF	TGTGCTAGCAGCTTAGGGAGAGGGATGGCAGATACGCAGTATTTT
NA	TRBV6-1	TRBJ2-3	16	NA	CASSEASGSFGDTQYF	TGTGCCAGCAGTGAAGCGTCGGGGTCGTTTGGTGATACGCAGTATTTT
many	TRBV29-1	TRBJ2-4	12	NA	CSVVSRANIQYF	TGCAGCGTTGTATCCAGGGCTAACATTCAGTACTTC
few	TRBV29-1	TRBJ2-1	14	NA	CSVEDLTTYNEQFF	TGCAGCGTTGAAGATTTGACTACCTACAATGAGCAGTTCTTC
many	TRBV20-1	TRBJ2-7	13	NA	CSAEGVVSYEQYF	TGCAGTGCTGAGGGGGTAGTCTCCTACGAGCAGTACTTC